This record looks at one T cell receptor (beta chain) sequence and its context. This sample is part of a study of blood T cell repertoires in COVID-19. Germline V CDR1 and CDR2: LGHDT, YNNKEL (reference sequence). The V end was cut by 4 bases, the J end by 5 bases, with 17 bases between. This CDR3 is 15 amino acids long. Original processing methods: Cell counts per sample came from amplifying reference gene primers. Repertoires were generated with immunoSEQ multiplex PCR, while TCRdb's copy carries only in-frame clones and drops some. V, J and clone size are taken as reported in that table, and D and trimming were inferred from the DNA itself. The top ten clones hold approximately 15% of a sample with over 75,000 clones, roughly 79% of them seen once.

J is TRBJ1-1 and V is TRBV3-1 (or the pseudogene TRBV3-2); D is undetermined. This clonotype was obtained from a human donor in a cohort sampled during active COVID-19. Sequenced input: peripheral blood. The CDR3 reads CASSPRPLRNTEAFF. Written as DNA, the CDR3 is TGTGCCAGCAGCCCCCGGCCACTCAGGAATACTGAAGCTTTCTTT.